One sample yielded the 22 T cell receptor beta chains listed below, sequenced in a study of cytomegalovirus exposure and HLA in healthy donors. The PCR employed 60 Vbeta primers together with 13 Jbeta primers. Sequencing was performed with immunoSEQ multiplex PCR; in TCRdb, only in-frame clones are kept and a portion is missing. The profile shows some 130,000 clones, over 70% of them singletons. Sequencing input: PBMCs. These receptors originate from a man aged 35 to 55 in good health and CMV-seronegative.

V gene TRBV19 combines with J gene TRBJ1-5; a weak D match, TRBD1 (6 bases). The CDR3 extends over 14 amino acids. Germline-derived CDR1 and CDR2 are LNHDA and SQIVND (reference sequence). Trimming left V 3 bases short and J 6 bases short, with 12 bases between. CDR3 nucleotides: TGTGCCAGTAGTATCGGCGGGGGCAGTCAGCCCCAGCATTTT. Amino acids: CASSIGGGSQPQHF.

The CDR3 DNA reads TGTGCCAGCAGTGAGGTGGGGCCGCTGGAGAAAGAAAAACTGTTTTTT. Translation gives CASSEVGPLEKEKLFF. The chain recombines TRBV2 with TRBJ1-4, with a possible D match to TRBD1 (5 bases). This CDR3 has 16 amino acids. The germline V and J ends were trimmed by 3 bases and 8 bases, with 19 bases remaining between them. In germline, CDR1 is SNHLY, CDR2 FYNNEI.

The genes are TRBV19 and TRBJ2-7; 12 positions match TRBD1. Per the germline V gene, CDR1 is LNHDA and CDR2 is SQIVND (reference sequence). Trimming at V came to 1 base and at J to 6 bases, leaving 4 bases not matched to a gene. This CDR3 comprises 15 residues. CDR3 sequence (DNA): TGTGCCAGTAGTATAGCCGGGACAGGGGGCGGCGAGCAGTACTTC. It specifies CASSIAGTGGGEQYF.

The rearrangement links TRBV2 to TRBJ1-2; D perhaps matches TRBD1 (5 bases). Germline V gives CDR1 SNHLY, CDR2 FYNNEI. Trimming shortened V by 6 bases and J by 10 bases, and 15 bases separated the two germline ends. The CDR3 extends over 12 amino acids. CDR3 loop: CASSLLPDTYTF. In DNA, the CDR3 is TGTGCCAGCAGCCTCCTCCCGGACACCTACACCTTC.

V and J are TRBV7-3 and TRBJ1-2, with D possibly matching TRBD1 (5 bases). The CDR3 consists of 16 residues. Germline values: CDR1 SGHTA, CDR2 FQGTGA. V was pared by 5 bases and J by 0 bases, with 16 bases between. The CDR3: CASSPGIQDTNYGYTF. DNA for the CDR3: TGTGCCAGCAGCCCTGGGATACAGGACACTAACTATGGCTACACCTTC.

This clone was recorded a few times. The chain combines TRBV10-3 with TRBJ1-3; 8 bases line up with TRBD1. V lost 6 bases to trimming and J lost 2 bases; unmatched junction nucleotides: 6. Per germline, CDR1 ENHRY and CDR2 SYGVKD. The CDR3 extends over 15 amino acids. The CDR3 sequence is CAIRPKTGAGNTIYF. DNA of the CDR3: TGTGCCATCAGACCCAAGACAGGGGCTGGAAACACCATATATTTT.

This clone was counted a single time. The chain uses TRBV29-1 and TRBJ2-2, with 8 nucleotides matching TRBD2. The CDR3 length is 15 residues. V gave up 1 base and J gave up 7 bases; unmatched junction bases: 8. In germline, CDR1 is SQVTM, CDR2 ANQGSEA. In DNA form, the CDR3 reads TGCAGCGTTGAAGTGACGGGGGGGCGGGTCGGGGAGCTGTTTTTT. Its translation is CSVEVTGGRVGELFF.

V usage is TRBV10-3 and J usage is TRBJ1-1; the D is unclear. Germline V gives CDR1 ENHRY, CDR2 SYGVKD. Trimming took off 2 bases at V and 1 base at J, with 8 bases between the two ends. CDR3 length: 14 residues. This CDR3 is CAISEVGRNTEAFF. The CDR3 nucleotides are TGTGCCATCAGTGAGGTTGGCAGGAACACTGAAGCTTTCTTT.

This chain joins TRBV19 and TRBJ1-1; D perhaps matches TRBD1 (6 bases). The germline CDR1 and CDR2 sequences are LNHDA and SQIVND (reference sequence). V was trimmed by 7 bases and J by 6 bases, leaving 18 bases between them. The CDR3 contains 14 residues. As DNA, the CDR3 is TGTGCCAGTATCCCGAGGGGGGGGTCCCCTGAAGCTTTCTTT. Its translation: CASIPRGGSPEAFF.

The table lists this clone with a few counts. The chain joins TRBV30 to TRBJ1-6; 9 bases match TRBD1. The CDR3 is 14 residues long. Germline CDR1 reads GTSNPN; CDR2 reads SVGIG (reference sequence). V lost 5 bases to trimming and J lost 9 bases; unmatched junction nucleotides: 8. The CDR3 region has the DNA TGTGCCTGGTCCCCGGGACAGGGTGGTTCACCCCTCCACTTT. Translation: CAWSPGQGGSPLHF. Variable domain in full (rest from reference TRBV30 and TRBJ1-6): SQTIHQWPATLVQPVGSPLSLECTVEGTSNPNLYWYRQAAGRGLQLLFYSVGIGQISSEVPQNLSASRPQDRQFILSSKKLLLSDSGFYLCAWSPGQGGSPLHFGNGTRLTVT.

CDR3 region: CASSPARTTDEQYF. CDR3 DNA: TGTGCCAGCTCACCGGCGCGGACTACGGACGAGCAGTACTTC. The V and J genes are TRBV18 and TRBJ2-7; tentative D call: TRBD2 (6 bases). From germline, CDR1 is KGHSH and CDR2 LQKENI. The CDR3 loop spans 14 amino acids. V lost 3 bases and J 5 bases, leaving 14 bases between the germline ends.

The V gene is TRBV5-3, the J gene TRBJ2-7; TRBD2 matches 9 bases. TRBV5-3 is an ORF, with its function uncertain. The CDR3 extends over 15 amino acids. The junction had 9 bases not matched to a gene; V was cut back by 7 bases and J by 1 base. CDR3 DNA: TGTGCCAGACTCCCGGCAGCGGGAGGTTCCTACGAGCAGTACTTC. Translating it yields CARLPAAGGSYEQYF.

The chain is built from TRBV29-1 and TRBJ2-7, with D possibly TRBD2 on 5 matching bases. This CDR3 is built from 12 residues. V gave up 7 bases and J gave up 2 bases, with 12 bases separating them. The germline V gene has CDR1 SQVTM and CDR2 ANQGSEA. CDR3 nucleotides: TGCAGCGCCGGACTTGAGACCTACGAGCAGTACTTC. It codes for CSAGLETYEQYF.

This clone has just one count. The V and J genes are TRBV28 and TRBJ1-1; TRBD1 might be the D (5 bases). Trimming stripped 2 bases from V and 1 base from J, with 14 bases between. This CDR3 is 16 amino acids long. Per germline, CDR1 MDHEN and CDR2 SYDVKM. The CDR3 sequence is CASSLVQAGPNTEAFF. As DNA, the CDR3 is TGTGCCAGCAGTTTAGTTCAGGCGGGGCCGAACACTGAAGCTTTCTTT.

This chain links TRBV21-1 with TRBJ2-7; TRBD1, the D gene given by the table, was not confirmed from the DNA. TRBV21-1 is shown as a pseudogene. The CDR3 spans 15 residues. The CDR3, as DNA: TGTGCCAGCAGCAAATCGGATCCGCAGGGCTACGAGCAGTACTTC. The encoded protein is CASSKSDPQGYEQYF.

The chain couples TRBV29-1 to TRBJ2-5; D not certain. Trimming stripped 5 bases from V and 2 bases from J, with 9 bases between. The CDR3 is 12 amino acids. Per germline, CDR1 SQVTM and CDR2 ANQGSEA. This chain's CDR3 is CSVLSEQETQYF. The CDR3 DNA reads TGCAGCGTTCTAAGCGAACAAGAGACCCAGTACTTC. The full variable domain, with the rest looked up from reference TRBV29-1 and TRBJ2-5, is SAVISQKPSRDICQRGTSLTIQCQVDSQVTMMFWYRQQPGQSLTLIATANQGSEATYESGFVIDKFPISRPNLTFSTLTVSNMSPEDSSIYLCSVLSEQETQYFGPGTRLLVL.

The CDR3 region has the DNA TGTGCCAGCAGCTCACCAGCGGGGGGAGGGCAGTTCTTC. This codes for CASSSPAGGGQFF. This rearrangement joins TRBV5-4 to TRBJ2-1, with 9 bases that match TRBD2. Germline CDR1 is SGHNT and CDR2 is YYREEE (reference sequence). CDR3 length: 13 residues. The junction had 7 bases not matched to a gene; V was cut back by 3 bases and J by 12 bases.

The V gene is TRBV7-7, the J gene TRBJ2-3; perhaps TRBD2 as D (5 bases). The CDR3 totals 13 residues. Germline CDR1 is SSHAT and CDR2 is FNYEAQ (reference sequence). V lost 5 bases and J 4 bases, leaving 10 bases between the germline ends. CDR3 sequence: CASSQYGADTQYF. The DNA for the CDR3 is TGTGCCAGCAGCCAATACGGGGCAGATACGCAGTATTTT.

The chain has TRBV27 and TRBJ2-3; D call uncertain. Germline CDR1 MNHEY, CDR2 SMNVEV (reference sequence). The V end was cut by 1 base, the J end by 4 bases, with 6 bases between. The CDR3 totals 13 residues. Here the CDR3 reads CASSLLGADTQYF. CDR3 bases: TGTGCCAGCAGTTTATTGGGCGCAGATACGCAGTATTTT.

The gene calls are TRBV30 and TRBJ2-7; D is unresolved. There are 12 residues in the CDR3. The germline CDR1 and CDR2 sequences are GTSNPN and SVGIG (reference sequence). V lost 3 bases, J lost 1 base, and 7 bases lay in between. The CDR3 DNA follows: TGTGCCTGGAGCGGTATGTCCTACGAGCAGTACTTC. This codes for CAWSGMSYEQYF. The full variable domain, rest sourced from reference TRBV30 and TRBJ2-7, is SQTIHQWPATLVQPVGSPLSLECTVEGTSNPNLYWYRQAAGRGLQLLFYSVGIGQISSEVPQNLSASRPQDRQFILSSKKLLLSDSGFYLCAWSGMSYEQYFGPGTRLTVT.

The chain uses TRBV5-6 and TRBJ2-5; 8 nucleotides match TRBD2. CDR3 length: 15 amino acids. V shed 3 bases, J shed 5 bases, and the junction held 9 bases outside the gene matches. CDR1 and CDR2 (germline): SGHDT, YYEEEE. The CDR3 here is CASSSSRGGAETQYF. The CDR3, as DNA: TGTGCCAGCAGCTCAAGCCGGGGGGGCGCGGAGACCCAGTACTTC.

The chain couples TRBV6-6 to TRBJ2-7, with TRBD1 matching over 10 bases. With V trimmed by 10 bases and J by 7 bases, 7 bases remained unmatched. The CDR3 spans 12 residues. CDR1 is MNHNY and CDR2 is SVGAGI in the germline V gene (reference sequence). The CDR3 sequence is CATRTGGGEQYF. CDR3 DNA sequence: TGTGCCACCCGGACAGGGGGGGGAGAGCAGTACTTC.